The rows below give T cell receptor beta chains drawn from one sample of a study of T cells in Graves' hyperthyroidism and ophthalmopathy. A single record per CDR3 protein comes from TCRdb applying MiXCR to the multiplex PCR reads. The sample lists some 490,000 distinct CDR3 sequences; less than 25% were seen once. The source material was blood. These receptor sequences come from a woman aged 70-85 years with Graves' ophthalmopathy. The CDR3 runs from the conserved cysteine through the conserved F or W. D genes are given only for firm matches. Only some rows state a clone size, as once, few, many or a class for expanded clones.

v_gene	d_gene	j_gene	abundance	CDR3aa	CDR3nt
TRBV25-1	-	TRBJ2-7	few	CASSRGVKGHEQYF	TGTGCCAGCAGCCGCGGCGTGAAGGGCCACGAGCAGTACTTC
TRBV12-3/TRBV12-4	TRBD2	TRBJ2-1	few	CASSLVEAGGNEQFF	TGTGCCAGCAGTTTGGTGGAAGCGGGAGGAAATGAGCAGTTCTTC
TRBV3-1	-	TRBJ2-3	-	CASSQGGGTTDTQYF	TGTGCCAGCAGCCAAGGGGGCGGGACCACAGATACGCAGTATTTT
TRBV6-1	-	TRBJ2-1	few	CASRLGSGEQFF	TGTGCCAGCAGGTTGGGTAGCGGTGAGCAGTTCTTC
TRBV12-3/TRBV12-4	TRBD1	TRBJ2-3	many	CASSRGQGGTDTQYF	TGTGCCAGCAGTAGGGGACAGGGTGGCACAGATACGCAGTATTTT
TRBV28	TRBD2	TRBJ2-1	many	CASSLGLAGANEQFF	TGTGCCAGCAGTTTAGGACTAGCGGGAGCAAATGAGCAGTTCTTC
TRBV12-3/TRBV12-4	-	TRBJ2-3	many	CASSSVVRGYTDTQYF	TGTGCCAGCAGCTCCGTAGTTAGGGGGTACACAGATACGCAGTATTTT
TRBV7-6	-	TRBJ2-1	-	CASSLAFTVYNEQFF	TGTGCCAGCAGCTTAGCGTTTACAGTTTACAATGAGCAGTTCTTC
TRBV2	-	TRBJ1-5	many	CASSAPGINQPQHF	TGTGCCAGCAGTGCTCCCGGGATAAATCAGCCCCAGCATTTT
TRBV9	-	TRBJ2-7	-	CASSAGTHPYEQYF	TGTGCCAGCAGCGCCGGGACTCATCCTTACGAGCAGTACTTC
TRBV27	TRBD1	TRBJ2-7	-	CASSTYRGFRYEQYF	TGTGCCAGCAGTACCTACAGGGGGTTTCGGTACGAGCAGTACTTC
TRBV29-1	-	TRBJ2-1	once	CSFLSYNEQFF	TGCAGCTTTCTGTCCTACAATGAGCAGTTCTTC
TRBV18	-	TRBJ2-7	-	CASSPPSSSARGEQYF	TGTGCCAGCTCACCACCGAGTAGCAGCGCGCGGGGCGAGCAGTACTTC
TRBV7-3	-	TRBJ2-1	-	CASSLTSGEQFF	TGTGCCAGCAGCTTAACGTCCGGGGAGCAGTTCTTC
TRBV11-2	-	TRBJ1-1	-	CVSTSRVGNTEAFF	TGTGTCAGCACCTCCCGAGTGGGGAATACTGAAGCTTTCTTT
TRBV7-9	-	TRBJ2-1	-	CASSLWAGVDNEQFF	TGTGCCAGCAGCTTATGGGCAGGGGTAGACAATGAGCAGTTCTTC
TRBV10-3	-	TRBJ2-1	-	CAITKDLKGEQFF	TGTGCCATCACCAAGGACCTGAAGGGTGAGCAGTTCTTC
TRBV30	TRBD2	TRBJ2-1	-	CAWSRGGRNNNEQFF	TGTGCCTGGAGTAGGGGCGGGAGGAACAACAATGAGCAGTTCTTC
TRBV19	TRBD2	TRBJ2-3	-	CASSISSTSGSRNTQYF	TGTGCCAGTAGTATCTCTTCGACTAGCGGGAGTCGAAATACGCAGTATTTT